Below, 2 T cell receptor beta chains from the same sample are listed, as sequenced in a study of blood T cell repertoires in COVID-19. Repertoires were generated with immunoSEQ multiplex PCR, while TCRdb's copy carries only in-frame clones and drops some. The repertoire holds 80,000 to 100,000 clones, with 81% as singletons. Specimen: peripheral blood. These receptors all stem from a man between 60 and 75 years old with acute or convalescent COVID-19.

This clone has just one count. The rearrangement links TRBV6-2 or TRBV6-3 to TRBJ2-7, with 11 positions matching TRBD1. The CDR3 runs to 16 residues. Trimming at V came to 2 bases and at J to 2 bases, leaving 5 bases not matched to a gene. Germline assignment: CDR1 MNHEY and CDR2 SVGEGT. CDR3 nucleotide sequence: TGTGCCAGCAGTTACACGGGGACAGGGGGTCCCTACGAGCAGTACTTC. Its translation is CASSYTGTGGPYEQYF.

The chain is built from TRBV28 and TRBJ1-5, with TRBD1 identical over 7 bases. CDR1 is MDHEN and CDR2 is SYDVKM in the germline V gene. V lost 2 bases to trimming and J lost 0 bases; unmatched junction nucleotides: 4. The CDR3 runs to 16 residues. In nucleotides, the CDR3 is TGTGCCAGCAGTTTAGGACAGGCCTATAGCAATCAGCCCCAGCATTTT. Its translation is CASSLGQAYSNQPQHF.